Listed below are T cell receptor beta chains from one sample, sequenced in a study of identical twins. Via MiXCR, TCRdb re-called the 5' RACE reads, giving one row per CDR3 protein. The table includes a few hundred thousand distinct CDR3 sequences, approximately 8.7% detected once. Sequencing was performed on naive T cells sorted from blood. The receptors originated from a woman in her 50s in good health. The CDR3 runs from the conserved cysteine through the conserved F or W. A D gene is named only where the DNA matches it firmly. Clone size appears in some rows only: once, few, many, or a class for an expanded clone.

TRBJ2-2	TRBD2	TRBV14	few	CASSLLAGLAGELFF	TGTGCCAGCAGCCTTCTAGCGGGACTTGCCGGGGAGCTGTTTTTT
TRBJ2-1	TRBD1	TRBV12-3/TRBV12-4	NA	CASSFRGLPGTLGRSYNEQFF	TGTGCCAGCAGTTTTAGGGGGCTACCGGGGACATTGGGGAGATCCTACAATGAGCAGTTCTTC
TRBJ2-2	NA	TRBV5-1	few	CASSFGGVDTGELFF	TGCGCCAGCAGCTTCGGAGGGGTCGACACCGGGGAGCTGTTTTTT
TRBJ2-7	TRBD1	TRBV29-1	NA	CSVEGTGQGNSYEQYF	TGCAGCGTTGAAGGCACCGGACAGGGGAATTCCTACGAGCAGTACTTC
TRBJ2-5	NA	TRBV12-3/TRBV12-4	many	CASRGFGVSETQYF	TGTGCCAGCAGGGGATTCGGCGTGTCAGAGACCCAGTACTTC
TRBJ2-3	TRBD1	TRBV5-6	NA	CASSSRDRAYDSDTQYF	TGTGCCAGCAGCTCCCGGGACAGGGCGTACGATTCAGATACGCAGTATTTT
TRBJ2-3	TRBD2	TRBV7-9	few	CASKRLAGDPDTQYF	TGTGCCAGCAAAAGACTAGCGGGAGATCCAGATACGCAGTATTTT
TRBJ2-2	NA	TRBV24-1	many	CATSDDSPTGELFF	TGTGCCACCAGTGATGACAGCCCCACCGGGGAGCTGTTTTTT
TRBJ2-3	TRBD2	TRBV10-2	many	CASSEGLAGIGTQYF	TGCGCCAGCAGTGAGGGACTAGCGGGAATCGGTACGCAGTATTTT
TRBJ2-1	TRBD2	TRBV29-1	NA	CSVGRLAGVLGEQFF	TGCAGCGTTGGGCGACTAGCGGGAGTTCTCGGTGAGCAGTTCTTC
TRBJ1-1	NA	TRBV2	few	CASRLRGTEAFF	TGTGCCAGCAGGCTACGGGGCACTGAAGCTTTCTTT
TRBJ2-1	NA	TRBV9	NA	CASSDGLRIEQFF	TGTGCCAGCAGCGACGGACTTCGGATTGAGCAGTTCTTC
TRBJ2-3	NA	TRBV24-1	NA	CATRAGSTDTQYF	TGTGCCACCAGGGCCGGTTCCACAGATACGCAGTATTTT
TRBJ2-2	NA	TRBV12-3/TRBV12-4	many	CASSPGGTSGELFF	TGTGCCAGCAGCCCCGGGGGGACATCCGGGGAGCTGTTTTTT
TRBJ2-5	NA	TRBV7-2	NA	CASSLDGEETQYF	TGTGCCAGCAGCTTAGATGGAGAAGAGACCCAGTACTTC
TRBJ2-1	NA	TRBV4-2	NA	CASRNPGANEQFF	TGTGCCAGCAGAAATCCCGGGGCGAATGAGCAGTTCTTC
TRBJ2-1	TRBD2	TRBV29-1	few	CSVVVGRREQFF	TGCAGCGTTGTTGTCGGGAGGCGGGAGCAGTTCTTC
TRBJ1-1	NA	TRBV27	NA	CASSLSGEFNTEAFF	TGTGCCAGCAGTTTATCGGGAGAGTTTAACACTGAAGCTTTCTTT
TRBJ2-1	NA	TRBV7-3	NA	CASSLSTKDEQFF	TGTGCCAGCAGCCTGTCCACTAAGGATGAGCAGTTCTTC
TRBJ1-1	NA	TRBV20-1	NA	CSANRGDTEAFF	TGCAGTGCTAATCGGGGTGACACTGAAGCTTTCTTT
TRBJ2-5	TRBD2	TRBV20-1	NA	CSADAALAGGSQETQYF	TGCAGTGCCGACGCCGCTTTAGCGGGAGGGAGCCAAGAGACCCAGTACTTC
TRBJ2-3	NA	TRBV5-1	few	CASSPVPLRPASTDTQYF	TGCGCCAGCAGCCCCGTGCCCCTCAGGCCGGCGAGCACAGATACGCAGTATTTT